The following is a TCR beta chain sequence with its context. The data derive from a study of blood T cell repertoires in COVID-19. In the source study's methods: Estimates of nucleated cell counts were drawn from the amplification of reference gene primers. Assay: immunoSEQ multiplex PCR; the TCRdb copy retains only in-frame clones and omits some. D and trimming were read from the DNA, whereas the V and J calls and clone size are those reported in that table. This repertoire shows 20,000 to 25,000 clones, 65% to 90% found once; its top ten account for roughly a sixth. Germline assignment: CDR1 SGHDN and CDR2 FVKESK. There are 15 residues in the CDR3. Trimming shortened V by 1 base and J by 4 bases, and 13 bases separated the two germline ends.

This sequence was found in a human donor with acute or convalescent COVID-19. The donor label of this sample is uncertain. The specimen sequenced was peripheral blood. This chain links TRBV14 with TRBJ1-2, with a weak D call TRBD1 (6 bases). CDR3 nucleotides: TGTGCCAGCAGCCAAGTCAGGGGCCCTTTCTATGGCTACACCTTC. It yields the protein CASSQVRGPFYGYTF.